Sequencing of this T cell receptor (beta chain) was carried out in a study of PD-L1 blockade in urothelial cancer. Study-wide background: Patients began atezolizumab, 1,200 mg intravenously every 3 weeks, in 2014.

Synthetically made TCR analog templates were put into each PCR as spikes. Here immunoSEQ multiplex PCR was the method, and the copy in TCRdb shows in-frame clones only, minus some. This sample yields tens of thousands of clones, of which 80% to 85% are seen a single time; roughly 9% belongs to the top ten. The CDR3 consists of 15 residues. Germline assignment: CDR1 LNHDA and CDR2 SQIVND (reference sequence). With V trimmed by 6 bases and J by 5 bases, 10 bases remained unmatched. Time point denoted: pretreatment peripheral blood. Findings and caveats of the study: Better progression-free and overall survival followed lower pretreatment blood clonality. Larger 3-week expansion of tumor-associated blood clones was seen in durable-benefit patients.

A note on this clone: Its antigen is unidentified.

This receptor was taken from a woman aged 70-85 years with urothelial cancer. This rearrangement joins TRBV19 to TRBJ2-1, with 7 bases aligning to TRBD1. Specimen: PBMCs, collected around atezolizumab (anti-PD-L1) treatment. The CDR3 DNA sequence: TGTGCCAGTAGCCAAAGGGGGCCCATAGACAATGAGCAGTTCTTC. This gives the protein CASSQRGPIDNEQFF.